One and the same sample provided the 21 T cell receptor beta chains below, sequenced in a study of OX40 agonist ivuxolimab in advanced cancers. The assay was immunoSEQ multiplex PCR, and TCRdb's table has in-frame clones only and misses some. The repertoire consists of about 35,000 clones, with 80% to 85% occurring once and the leading ten covering 23%. The sequences come from CD4+ or CD8+ T cells sorted from blood, collected in a trial of the OX40 agonist ivuxolimab. The receptors come from an adult with an advanced solid tumor such as melanoma, head and neck, liver or kidney cancer.

This clone was counted a few times. The rearrangement uses TRBV28 and TRBJ1-5; D might be TRBD1 (6 bases). Germline CDR1 reads MDHEN; CDR2 reads SYDVKM. Trimming left V 3 bases short and J 2 bases short, with 11 bases between. The CDR3 is made up of 15 amino acids. CDR3 in amino acids: CASSLGGHGNQPQHF. The CDR3 DNA reads TGTGCCAGCAGTTTGGGGGGGCATGGCAATCAGCCCCAGCATTTT.

For this clone: At one boundary the junction diverges from the germline segment, which might be a read error. The J gene is TRBJ1-1, the V gene TRBV6-1; D call uncertain. This CDR3 is built from 10 residues. CDR1 MNHNS and CDR2 SASEGT come from the germline V gene. The CDR3, as DNA: TGTGCCAGCATTTTGAGTTACGCGTACTTT. As protein: CASILSYAYF.

This clone was observed a single time. V and J are TRBV27 and TRBJ2-1; TRBD2 matches at 7 bases. There are 16 residues in the CDR3. Germline V CDR1 and CDR2: MNHEY, SMNVEV (reference sequence). Losses at the gene ends were 2 bases for V and 6 bases for J; bases not matched to a gene: 10. The DNA for the CDR3 is TGTGCCAGCAGTTTAATCCCCGCGGGAGTCTTCAATGAGCAGTTCTTC. Encoded protein: CASSLIPAGVFNEQFF.

V gene TRBV27 combines with J gene TRBJ1-1; TRBD1 might be the D (5 bases). CDR3 size: 11 residues. V was trimmed by 6 bases and J by 6 bases, leaving 8 bases between them. Looked up from germline, CDR1 is MNHEY and CDR2 is SMNVEV (reference sequence). CDR3 region: CASSWGPEAFF. The CDR3 DNA sequence: TGTGCCAGCAGCTGGGGCCCTGAAGCTTTCTTT.

This chain links TRBV7-3 with TRBJ1-2; D is unclear. V shed 5 bases and J shed 7 bases, with 14 bases lying between them. The CDR3 sequence is 13 residues long. Germline CDR1 and CDR2: SGHTA and FQGTGA. The CDR3 DNA follows: TGTGCCAGCAGCCCCACCGACGGATCTGGCTACACCTTC. Translation gives CASSPTDGSGYTF.

The genes are TRBV11-1 and TRBJ2-7; TRBD1 aligns across 7 bases. The CDR3 is 15 amino acids. The trim removed 2 bases at V and 2 bases at J, leaving 6 bases unmatched. CDR1 and CDR2 from the germline V gene are SGHAT and FQDESV (reference sequence). The CDR3 loop is CASSLIQGRPYEQYF. The DNA for the CDR3 is TGTGCCAGCAGCTTAATACAGGGGCGTCCCTACGAGCAGTACTTC.

This clone was seen a handful of times. This chain connects TRBV7-8 to TRBJ1-1; D not resolved. The V end lost 5 bases, the J end lost 3 bases, and 10 bases lay between the germline ends. The V gene's germline CDR1 is SGHVS and CDR2 FQNEAQ. The CDR3 runs 13 residues. The CDR3 nucleotides read TGTGCCAGCAGCGGTGTCAGTGACACTGAAGCTTTCTTT. It encodes CASSGVSDTEAFF.

The rearrangement joins TRBV27 to TRBJ1-5, with 8 bases fitting TRBD1. The V gene's germline CDR1 is MNHEY and CDR2 SMNVEV (reference sequence). V shed 5 bases, J shed 6 bases, and the junction held 3 bases outside the gene matches. CDR3 length: 13 residues. The CDR3 region has the DNA TGTGCCAGCAGTCACAGGGGGGGTCAGCCCCAGCATTTT. The encoded protein is CASSHRGGQPQHF.

This clone came up once. The chain couples TRBV27 to TRBJ1-2; tentative D call: TRBD1 (5 bases). The CDR3 consists of 14 residues. The germline V gene has CDR1 MNHEY and CDR2 SMNVEV (reference sequence). Trimming left V 4 bases short and J 8 bases short, with 17 bases between. CDR3 residues: CASSSLFGEGGYTF. The CDR3 DNA reads TGTGCCAGCAGTTCCCTTTTTGGGGAGGGGGGCTACACCTTC.

The chain links TRBV19 to TRBJ2-7, with D perhaps TRBD2 (6 bases). The CDR3 runs 15 residues. Germline V CDR1 and CDR2: LNHDA, SQIVND (reference sequence). V lost 6 bases, J lost 3 bases, and 18 bases lay in between. CDR3 residues: CASSFNGGDGYEQYF. CDR3 coding DNA: TGTGCCAGTAGCTTCAACGGCGGGGACGGCTACGAGCAGTACTTC.

The CDR3: CSVVPSDTNYGYTF. Here the CDR3 DNA reads TGCAGCGTTGTCCCCAGCGATACTAACTATGGCTACACCTTC. The chain is built from TRBV29-1 and TRBJ1-2; D not resolved. CDR1 and CDR2 (germline): SQVTM, ANQGSEA. CDR3 length equals 14 residues. The V gene lost 4 bases and the J gene lost 0 bases, with 12 bases spanning the gap. Supplemented by reference TRBV29-1 and TRBJ1-2, the full variable domain reads SAVISQKPSRDICQRGTSLTIQCQVDSQVTMMFWYRQQPGQSLTLIATANQGSEATYESGFVIDKFPISRPNLTFSTLTVSNMSPEDSSIYLCSVVPSDTNYGYTFGSGTRLTVV.

J is TRBJ2-1 and V is TRBV13, with TRBD1 as a possible D gene (5 bases). The CDR3 is made up of 14 amino acids. Germline V CDR1 and CDR2: PRHDT, FYEKMQ (reference sequence). V dropped 2 bases and J dropped 4 bases, with 9 bases sitting between them. The CDR3: CASSLKGPYNEQFF. Written as DNA, the CDR3 is TGTGCCAGCAGCTTAAAGGGGCCTTACAATGAGCAGTTCTTC.

The CDR3 sequence: CASSVVGPAGPSSSYNEQFF. CDR3 nucleotides: TGTGCCAGCAGCGTAGTCGGGCCAGCGGGACCGTCAAGCTCCTACAATGAGCAGTTCTTC. The chain is built from TRBV9 and TRBJ2-1; the match to TRBD2 covers 7 bases. V dropped 0 bases and J dropped 0; count of bases not matched to a gene: 15. CDR3 size: 20 residues. Germline V CDR1 and CDR2: SGDLS, YYNGEE.

This chain joins TRBV6-4 and TRBJ2-1, with a weak D call TRBD2 (5 bases). Trimming removed 0 bases at V and 3 bases at J, with 12 bases between. The CDR3 sequence is 16 residues long. CDR1 MRHNA and CDR2 SNTAGT come from the germline V gene. CDR3 in DNA: TGTGCCAGCAGTGACTCGACGAGCGGCGACTACAATGAGCAGTTCTTC. Encoded protein: CASSDSTSGDYNEQFF.

The DNA of the CDR3 is TGTGCCAGCAGCCCGGGACTAGCAGTTTTCCAAGAGACCCAGTACTTC. Translation gives CASSPGLAVFQETQYF. The V and J genes are TRBV9 and TRBJ2-5; 9 positions agree with TRBD2. Germline lookup yields CDR1 SGDLS and CDR2 YYNGEE. J was trimmed by 1 base and V by 4 bases; bases with no gene match: 8. The CDR3 loop spans 16 amino acids.

This chain uses TRBV7-2 with TRBJ2-2, with 11 bases matching TRBD2. The CDR3 is 16 residues long. Losses at the gene ends were 1 base for V and 6 bases for J; bases not matched to a gene: 4. Germline lookup yields CDR1 SGHTA and CDR2 FQGNSA. The CDR3 here is CASSLVAGGPSGELFF. The CDR3, as DNA: TGTGCCAGCAGCTTAGTAGCGGGGGGGCCGTCCGGGGAGCTGTTTTTT.

This chain connects TRBV7-8 to TRBJ1-5, with TRBD1 matching over 10 bases. The CDR3 has 16 residues. Germline V lookup: CDR1 SGHVS, CDR2 FQNEAQ. The V and J ends lost 5 bases and 4 bases, in that order; junction bases with no gene match: 8. CDR3 amino acids: CASSVTGGSANQPQHF. In DNA, the CDR3 is TGTGCCAGCAGCGTGACAGGGGGCTCAGCAAATCAGCCCCAGCATTTT.

The genes are TRBV7-6 and TRBJ2-7; D perhaps matches TRBD1 (6 bases). Germline V CDR1 and CDR2: SGHVS, FNYEAQ. Trimming cost V 1 base and J 3 bases, with 13 bases left between them. The CDR3 is 15 residues long. The CDR3 sequence is CASSLGPGAFYEQYF. The CDR3 DNA sequence: TGTGCCAGCAGCTTAGGGCCAGGGGCCTTCTACGAGCAGTACTTC.

The table lists this clone with many counts. Other DNA sequences in this sample translate to the same CDR3. The chain joins TRBV6-4 to TRBJ2-1; D perhaps matches TRBD2 (6 bases). The germline V and J ends were trimmed by 0 bases and 0 bases, with 6 bases remaining between them. This CDR3 is built from 15 residues. The V gene's germline CDR1 is MRHNA and CDR2 SNTAGT. Written as DNA, the CDR3 is TGTGCCAGCAGTGACTCTAGCGGCTCCTACAATGAGCAGTTCTTC. This codes for CASSDSSGSYNEQFF.

The V and J genes are TRBV7-6 and TRBJ1-4, with 7 bases lining up with TRBD1. Unmatched junction bases numbered 6, after V lost 4 bases and J lost 4 bases. The CDR3 sequence is 15 residues long. Germline V gene lookup returns CDR1 SGHVS and CDR2 FNYEAQ. CDR3 in amino acids: CASSSWRDSNEKLFF. The CDR3 bases are TGTGCCAGCAGCTCGTGGCGGGACAGTAATGAAAAACTGTTTTTT.

This rearrangement joins TRBV28 to TRBJ2-5, with D perhaps TRBD1 or TRBD2 (5 bases each). The J call is in doubt because the DNA end fits TRBJ2-7 better. There are 14 residues in the CDR3. Germline V gene data show CDR1 as MDHEN and CDR2 as SYDVKM. This chain's CDR3 is CASSLVGAVYEQYF. The CDR3 nucleotides read TGTGCCAGCAGTTTAGTCGGGGCGGTCTACGAGCAGTACTTC.